Listed here are 7 T cell receptor beta chains from one sample, sequenced in a study of shared clonotypes between healthy human individuals. Assay: immunoSEQ multiplex PCR; the TCRdb copy retains only in-frame clones and omits some. Among about 640,000 clones listed, approximately 79% were seen once. The sequenced material came from memory CD4+ T cells sorted from blood. Subset here: CD45RA-negative fraction. All receptors derive from a woman aged 25-40 years in good health.

The chain has TRBV6-6 and TRBJ1-2, with 11 positions matching TRBD1. This CDR3 is built from 14 residues. The ends lost 5 bases at V and 8 bases at J; junction bases unmatched: 7. Germline assignment: CDR1 MNHNY and CDR2 SVGAGI (reference sequence). CDR3 protein: CASSTDRGRNGYTF. The CDR3 bases are TGTGCCAGCAGTACGGACAGGGGGCGGAACGGCTACACCTTC.

The rearrangement uses TRBV6-5 and TRBJ2-5; no firm D call. The CDR3 runs to 14 residues. Germline V gives CDR1 MNHEY, CDR2 SVGAGI. Trimming took 7 bases from V and 5 from J, leaving 17 bases between them. CDR3 DNA: TGTGCCAGCAATTCGGGCCGCCGCGCGGAGACCCAGTACTTC. Translated: CASNSGRRAETQYF.

This clone was detected many times. The chain has TRBV6-1 and TRBJ2-7; D possibly corresponds to TRBD1 (6 bases). This CDR3 has 13 residues. Looked up from germline, CDR1 is MNHNS and CDR2 is SASEGT. V lost 8 bases and J 9 bases, leaving 20 bases between the germline ends. The CDR3 reads CASRDIPHPGQYF. CDR3 coding DNA: TGTGCCAGCCGGGACATCCCCCACCCCGGGCAGTACTTC.

Remarks on this clone: At one end the junction does not follow the germline gene, possibly because of a read error. V usage is TRBV5-1 and J usage is TRBJ2-7; D remains unclear. Germline lookup yields CDR1 SGHRS and CDR2 YFSETQ. CDR3 length: 14 residues. This CDR3 reads CASSLELATYGQYF. CDR3 coding DNA: TGCGCCAGCAGCTTGGAGTTGGCAACCTACGGGCAGTACTTC.

This clone was seen a handful of times. This chain connects TRBV28 to TRBJ1-1; D is perhaps TRBD1 (5 bases). Germline V gene lookup returns CDR1 MDHEN and CDR2 SYDVKM. The CDR3 covers 11 residues. The V gene lost 5 bases and the J gene lost 8 bases, with 9 bases spanning the gap. The CDR3 protein is CASSANREAFF. The CDR3 nucleotides are TGTGCCAGCAGTGCCAACAGGGAAGCTTTCTTT.

This clone was detected only a few times. The chain combines TRBV27 with TRBJ2-5, with TRBD2 matching over 8 bases. The CDR3 runs to 17 residues. CDR1 and CDR2 (germline): MNHEY, SMNVEV (reference sequence). The V gene end was trimmed by 3 bases and the J gene end by 3 bases; junction bases not matched to a gene: 12. CDR3 DNA: TGTGCCAGCAGTTTTTTTAGCGGGAACACACTGAAAGAGACCCAGTACTTC. It yields the protein CASSFFSGNTLKETQYF.

In the case of this clone: The identical CDR3 is also encoded by other nucleotide sequences in the sample. This rearrangement joins TRBV7-9 to TRBJ2-7, with a tentative D call TRBD1 (6 bases). Trimming cost V 0 bases and J 4 bases, with 10 bases left between them. Germline V gene lookup returns CDR1 SEHNR and CDR2 FQNEAQ (reference sequence). The CDR3 is made up of 14 amino acids. The DNA for the CDR3 is TGTGCCAGCAGCTTAGCGAGCAGGGGTTACGAGCAGTACTTC. It is translated as CASSLASRGYEQYF.